The next 2 T cell receptor beta chains were all read from a single sample in a study of CDR3 diversity in severe acne. TCRdb independently ran MiXCR on the PCR reads; one entry per CDR3 protein. The sample includes more than 70,000 distinct CDR3 sequences, roughly half of them seen just once. Specimen: blood. The receptors come from a male donor in good health, serving as a control.

The rearrangement uses TRBV28 and TRBJ1-2; no clear D. With 2 bases removed from V and 8 bases from J, the gap between germline ends came to 9 bases. Germline assignment: CDR1 MDHEN and CDR2 SYDVKM. This CDR3 contains 12 residues. The CDR3 spells CASSLMARGYTF. Here the CDR3 DNA reads TGTGCCAGCAGTTTAATGGCTCGCGGCTACACCTTC.

The chain carries TRBV19 and TRBJ2-7, with D perhaps given as TRBD1 or TRBD2 (6 bases each). V lost 7 bases to trimming and J lost 1 base, with 17 bases between them. The CDR3 extends over 15 amino acids. In germline, CDR1 is LNHDA, CDR2 SQIVND (reference sequence). The CDR3 here is CASTLGRGPSYEQYF. The CDR3 bases are TGTGCCAGTACCCTGGGACGGGGGCCTTCCTACGAGCAGTACTTC.